Shown below are 22 T cell receptor beta chains from a single sample sequenced in a study of OX40 agonist ivuxolimab in advanced cancers. Profiled with immunoSEQ multiplex PCR; TCRdb holds only in-frame clones, not every one. The repertoire consists of about 80,000 clones, with around 92% occurring once and the leading ten covering roughly 8.6%. The source was CD4+ or CD8+ T cells sorted from blood, collected in a trial of the OX40 agonist ivuxolimab. All receptors derive from an adult with an advanced solid tumor such as melanoma, head and neck, liver or kidney cancer.

The sample holds one count of this clone. The rearrangement joins TRBV6-5 to TRBJ1-2; 7 nucleotides match TRBD1. J was trimmed by 2 bases and V by 10 bases; bases with no gene match: 7. The V gene's germline CDR1 is MNHEY and CDR2 SVGAGI. The CDR3 runs to 13 residues. Here the CDR3 DNA reads TGTGCCATCGGGGGGACAGTCAACTATGGCTACACCTTC. Protein sequence: CAIGGTVNYGYTF.

This sequence joins TRBV14 and TRBJ2-6, with D uncertain. This CDR3 comprises 13 residues. The V and J ends lost 1 base and 4 bases respectively, with 2 bases between them. Germline V gives CDR1 SGHDN, CDR2 FVKESK. DNA for the CDR3: TGTGCCAGCAGCCAAGGAGGGGCCAACGTCCTGACTTTC. This translates into CASSQGGANVLTF.

The rearrangement links TRBV23-1 to TRBJ1-2, with TRBD1 matching over 7 bases. TRBV23-1 is sorted into the ORF group, with uncertain function. The CDR3 sequence is 14 residues long. After removal of 9 bases from V and 3 bases from J, the junction contained 10 bases not matched to a gene. CDR3 nucleotide sequence: TGCGCCAGTCCCAGACAGGGTGGATACTATGGCTACACCTTC. Its protein product is CASPRQGGYYGYTF.

The V gene is TRBV2, the J gene TRBJ2-3, with D tentatively TRBD2 (5 bases). This CDR3 region has 15 residues. With 3 bases removed from V and 0 bases from J, the gap between germline ends came to 10 bases. CDR1 is SNHLY, CDR2 FYNNEI, per germline. The CDR3 sequence is CASSDVRASTDTQYF. The CDR3 nucleotides are TGTGCCAGCAGTGACGTGAGGGCGAGCACAGATACGCAGTATTTT.

The chain links TRBV29-1 to TRBJ1-3; 9 bases are a match to TRBD1. The CDR3 is 14 residues long. Unmatched junction bases numbered 3, after V lost 6 bases and J lost 0 bases. Germline values: CDR1 SQVTM, CDR2 ANQGSEA. The CDR3 reads CSVRDRDSGNTIYF. The CDR3 region has the DNA TGCAGCGTCCGGGACAGGGACTCTGGAAACACCATATATTTT.

The rearrangement uses TRBV29-1 and TRBJ1-1, with D tentatively TRBD1 (5 bases). The CDR3 runs 14 residues. V shed 4 bases and J shed 2 bases, with 14 bases lying between them. Germline V gene data show CDR1 as SQVTM and CDR2 as ANQGSEA. CDR3 bases: TGCAGCGTTGCAGGAGTGACAGATAACACTGAAGCTTTCTTT. It is translated as CSVAGVTDNTEAFF. The whole variable domain, remainder taken from reference TRBV29-1 and TRBJ1-1, is SAVISQKPSRDICQRGTSLTIQCQVDSQVTMMFWYRQQPGQSLTLIATANQGSEATYESGFVIDKFPISRPNLTFSTLTVSNMSPEDSSIYLCSVAGVTDNTEAFFGQGTRLTVV.

This clone occurred a few times. V is TRBV21-1 and J is TRBJ1-2. TRBV21-1 is flagged as a pseudogene. The CDR3 spans 10 residues. The DNA of the CDR3 is TGTGCCGGAATCCGGTATGGCTACACCTTC. Amino acid sequence: CAGIRYGYTF.

The rearrangement uses TRBV6-5 and TRBJ2-7; D is perhaps TRBD2 (6 bases). The CDR3 runs 15 residues. The V and J ends lost 6 bases and 2 bases respectively, with 17 bases between them. The V gene's germline CDR1 is MNHEY and CDR2 SVGAGI. The CDR3 region is CASSPPPTGAYEQYF. The CDR3 DNA is TGTGCCAGCAGCCCTCCCCCAACGGGGGCCTACGAGCAGTACTTC.

The V call is TRBV5-8, the J call TRBJ2-1; TRBD2 is a possible D gene (5 bases). The CDR3 runs to 14 residues. Germline CDR1 reads SGHTS; CDR2 reads YDEGEE. The V end was cut by 1 base, the J end by 4 bases, with 9 bases between. Written as DNA, the CDR3 is TGTGCCAGCAGCTTGAAGAGGGTTTACAATGAGCAGTTCTTC. This sequence encodes CASSLKRVYNEQFF.

The chain employs TRBV19 and TRBJ2-3, with D perhaps being TRBD1 or TRBD2 (5 bases each). V gave up 8 bases and J gave up 2 bases, with 14 bases separating them. Germline values: CDR1 LNHDA, CDR2 SQIVND (reference sequence). The CDR3 sequence is 14 residues long. This CDR3 reads CASHGASDTDTQYF. The CDR3 coding sequence is TGTGCCAGTCACGGGGCGTCTGACACAGATACGCAGTATTTT.

V is TRBV29-1 and J is TRBJ1-2; 11 nucleotides match TRBD1. V lost 2 bases to trimming and J lost 5 bases; unmatched junction nucleotides: 4. Looked up from germline, CDR1 is SQVTM and CDR2 is ANQGSEA. This CDR3 comprises 14 residues. The CDR3 here is CSVERDRGDYGYTF. The CDR3 DNA is TGCAGCGTTGAACGGGACAGGGGGGATTATGGCTACACCTTC. Full variable domain (outside the CDR3, taken from reference TRBV29-1 and TRBJ1-2): SAVISQKPSRDICQRGTSLTIQCQVDSQVTMMFWYRQQPGQSLTLIATANQGSEATYESGFVIDKFPISRPNLTFSTLTVSNMSPEDSSIYLCSVERDRGDYGYTFGSGTRLTVV.

V gene TRBV7-4 combines with J gene TRBJ1-5, with a weak D call TRBD1 (5 bases). V was cut by 5 bases and J by 0 bases, with 20 bases left in between. The CDR3 is made up of 18 amino acids. Per the germline V gene, CDR1 is SGHVT and CDR2 is SQSDAQ. CDR3 sequence (DNA): TGTGCCAGCAGCCCCCGGGCGTGCACAGGTCTTAGCAATCAGCCCCAGCATTTT. Encoded protein: CASSPRACTGLSNQPQHF.

The V gene is TRBV7-6, the J gene TRBJ2-7; 8 positions agree with TRBD2. The CDR3 consists of 17 residues. V gave up 5 bases and J gave up 1 base; unmatched junction bases: 13. Germline assignment: CDR1 SGHVS and CDR2 FNYEAQ. The chain's CDR3 is CASSPSLGLALSYEQYF. The CDR3 DNA reads as TGTGCCAGCAGCCCTAGCCTTGGACTAGCCTTATCCTACGAGCAGTACTTC.

The count of this clone is one. Other DNA sequences in this sample translate to the same CDR3. The J gene is TRBJ1-6, the V gene TRBV4-1; D is perhaps TRBD1 (6 bases). This CDR3 is built from 15 residues. Per the germline V gene, CDR1 is MGHRA and CDR2 is YSYEKL. The germline V and J ends were trimmed by 0 bases and 7 bases, with 10 bases remaining between them. The CDR3 protein is CASSQEAGENSPLHF. CDR3 nucleotides: TGCGCCAGCAGCCAAGAAGCAGGGGAGAATTCACCCCTCCACTTT.

The CDR3 region is CASSGQGAGNEKLFF. The CDR3 DNA is TGTGCCAGCAGTGGTCAGGGGGCGGGTAATGAAAAACTGTTTTTT. The V call is TRBV9, the J call TRBJ1-4; 8 bases match TRBD1. The CDR3 is 15 residues long. Germline V lookup: CDR1 SGDLS, CDR2 YYNGEE. V lost 5 bases, J lost 4 bases, and 7 bases stayed unmatched.

This rearrangement joins TRBV19 to TRBJ2-5, with D perhaps assigned TRBD1 or TRBD2 (5 bases each). Trimming shortened V by 2 bases and J by 8 bases, and 15 bases separated the two germline ends. This CDR3 is built from 14 residues. Germline V gene lookup returns CDR1 LNHDA and CDR2 SQIVND (reference sequence). The CDR3 region has the DNA TGTGCCAGTAGTATACCAGGGTATCGGGAAACCCAGTACTTC. Its translation: CASSIPGYRETQYF.

This clone came up once. The chain carries TRBV6-5 and TRBJ2-2; D is perhaps TRBD2 (7 bases). The V end lost 4 bases, the J end lost 4 bases, and 13 bases lay between the germline ends. The germline V gene encodes CDR1 MNHEY and CDR2 SVGAGI. The CDR3 runs to 15 residues. The CDR3 DNA reads as TGTGCCAGCAGTTGGGCGGGGGCCCTCACCGGGGAGCTGTTTTTT. Translated: CASSWAGALTGELFF.

This clone was counted once. This sequence joins TRBV6-6 and TRBJ2-7; D is unresolved. The CDR3 loop spans 13 amino acids. CDR1 and CDR2 from the germline V gene are MNHNY and SVGAGI (reference sequence). V shed 2 bases and J shed 5 bases, with 10 bases lying between them. CDR3 in amino acids: CASSYEGGNEQYF. The CDR3 DNA reads as TGTGCCAGCAGTTACGAAGGTGGCAACGAGCAGTACTTC.

This clone is large by share. The chain has TRBV4-2 and TRBJ2-7; 10 positions match TRBD1. The CDR3 contains 16 residues. V dropped 4 bases and J dropped 5; count of bases not matched to a gene: 11. The germline gives CDR1 LGHNA, CDR2 YNFKEQ. CDR3 protein: CASSPLLGQGFHEQYF. The CDR3 DNA sequence: TGTGCCAGCAGCCCCCTCCTGGGACAGGGGTTTCACGAGCAGTACTTC.

The chain carries TRBV9 and TRBJ2-3; 9 nucleotides align to TRBD2. The V gene's germline CDR1 is SGDLS and CDR2 YYNGEE. Trimming removed 4 bases from V and 2 bases from J; junction bases left unmatched: 5. The CDR3 consists of 15 residues. CDR3 coding DNA: TGTGCCAGCAGCCCCGGGACTAGCCCCACAGATACGCAGTATTTT. This sequence encodes CASSPGTSPTDTQYF.

The chain employs TRBV18 and TRBJ1-2; D gene uncertain. The length of the CDR3 is 14 residues. V lost 1 base and J lost 0, with 6 bases in between. Germline V gene data show CDR1 as KGHSH and CDR2 as LQKENI. Here the CDR3 reads CASSPRPANYGYTF. The CDR3 bases are TGTGCCAGCTCACCACGCCCAGCTAACTATGGCTACACCTTC. The variable domain in full, with the rest retrieved from reference TRBV18 and TRBJ1-2, is NAGVMQNPRHLVRRRGQEARLRCSPMKGHSHVYWYRQLPEEGLKFMVYLQKENIIDESGMPKERFSAEFPKEGPSILRIQQVVRGDSAAYFCASSPRPANYGYTFGSGTRLTVV.

V and J are TRBV27 and TRBJ1-5; D may be TRBD1 (6 bases). Germline loops: CDR1 MNHEY, CDR2 SMNVEV (reference sequence). V lost 5 bases and J lost 3, with 17 bases in between. This CDR3 spans 16 amino acids. DNA of the CDR3: TGTGCCAGCAGTCCAGGGGCAATCCCAAACAATCAGCCCCAGCATTTT. Residues: CASSPGAIPNNQPQHF.